This T cell receptor (beta chain) was sequenced in a study of PD-L1 blockade in urothelial cancer. Study information: Researchers found blood samples held a median of 141,255 T cells. Study outcomes and limitations: Below-median pretreatment blood TCR clonality was a predictor of better survival. For durable-benefit patients, tumor-associated blood clones expanded more at 3 weeks.

Patients were diagnosed with urothelial carcinoma, either locally advanced or metastatic. This clone turned up a few times. The antigen remains undetermined. Here immunoSEQ multiplex PCR was the method, and the copy in TCRdb shows in-frame clones only, minus some. This sample has over 20,000 clones; 75% to 90% occur once, and the top ten carry approximately 31%. The TCR sequence derives from a man aged 60-69 years with urothelial cancer. The specimen was PBMCs, collected around atezolizumab (anti-PD-L1) treatment.

The CDR3 sequence is CASSFGQGRYGYTF. CDR3 nucleotides: TGTGCCAGCAGTTTCGGACAGGGGCGGTATGGCTACACCTTC. The chain is built from TRBV27 and TRBJ1-2; the match to TRBD1 covers 9 bases. From germline, CDR1 is MNHEY and CDR2 SMNVEV (reference sequence). The CDR3 is 14 residues long. Trimming cost V 3 bases and J 5 bases; bases outside gene matches: 4.